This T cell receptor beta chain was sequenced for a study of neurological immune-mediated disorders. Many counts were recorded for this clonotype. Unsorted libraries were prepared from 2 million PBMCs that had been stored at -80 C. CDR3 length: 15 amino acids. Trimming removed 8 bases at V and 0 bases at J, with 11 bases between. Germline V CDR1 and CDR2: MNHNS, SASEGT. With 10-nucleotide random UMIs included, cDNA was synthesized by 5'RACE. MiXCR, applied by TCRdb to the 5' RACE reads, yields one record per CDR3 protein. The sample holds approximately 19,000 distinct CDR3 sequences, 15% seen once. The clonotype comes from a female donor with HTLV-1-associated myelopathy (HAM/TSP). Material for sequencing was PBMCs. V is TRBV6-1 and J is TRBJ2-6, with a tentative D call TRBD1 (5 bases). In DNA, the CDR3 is TGTGCCAGCGGCGACAGAAGCTCTGGGGCCAACGTCCTGACTTTC. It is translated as CASGDRSSGANVLTF.